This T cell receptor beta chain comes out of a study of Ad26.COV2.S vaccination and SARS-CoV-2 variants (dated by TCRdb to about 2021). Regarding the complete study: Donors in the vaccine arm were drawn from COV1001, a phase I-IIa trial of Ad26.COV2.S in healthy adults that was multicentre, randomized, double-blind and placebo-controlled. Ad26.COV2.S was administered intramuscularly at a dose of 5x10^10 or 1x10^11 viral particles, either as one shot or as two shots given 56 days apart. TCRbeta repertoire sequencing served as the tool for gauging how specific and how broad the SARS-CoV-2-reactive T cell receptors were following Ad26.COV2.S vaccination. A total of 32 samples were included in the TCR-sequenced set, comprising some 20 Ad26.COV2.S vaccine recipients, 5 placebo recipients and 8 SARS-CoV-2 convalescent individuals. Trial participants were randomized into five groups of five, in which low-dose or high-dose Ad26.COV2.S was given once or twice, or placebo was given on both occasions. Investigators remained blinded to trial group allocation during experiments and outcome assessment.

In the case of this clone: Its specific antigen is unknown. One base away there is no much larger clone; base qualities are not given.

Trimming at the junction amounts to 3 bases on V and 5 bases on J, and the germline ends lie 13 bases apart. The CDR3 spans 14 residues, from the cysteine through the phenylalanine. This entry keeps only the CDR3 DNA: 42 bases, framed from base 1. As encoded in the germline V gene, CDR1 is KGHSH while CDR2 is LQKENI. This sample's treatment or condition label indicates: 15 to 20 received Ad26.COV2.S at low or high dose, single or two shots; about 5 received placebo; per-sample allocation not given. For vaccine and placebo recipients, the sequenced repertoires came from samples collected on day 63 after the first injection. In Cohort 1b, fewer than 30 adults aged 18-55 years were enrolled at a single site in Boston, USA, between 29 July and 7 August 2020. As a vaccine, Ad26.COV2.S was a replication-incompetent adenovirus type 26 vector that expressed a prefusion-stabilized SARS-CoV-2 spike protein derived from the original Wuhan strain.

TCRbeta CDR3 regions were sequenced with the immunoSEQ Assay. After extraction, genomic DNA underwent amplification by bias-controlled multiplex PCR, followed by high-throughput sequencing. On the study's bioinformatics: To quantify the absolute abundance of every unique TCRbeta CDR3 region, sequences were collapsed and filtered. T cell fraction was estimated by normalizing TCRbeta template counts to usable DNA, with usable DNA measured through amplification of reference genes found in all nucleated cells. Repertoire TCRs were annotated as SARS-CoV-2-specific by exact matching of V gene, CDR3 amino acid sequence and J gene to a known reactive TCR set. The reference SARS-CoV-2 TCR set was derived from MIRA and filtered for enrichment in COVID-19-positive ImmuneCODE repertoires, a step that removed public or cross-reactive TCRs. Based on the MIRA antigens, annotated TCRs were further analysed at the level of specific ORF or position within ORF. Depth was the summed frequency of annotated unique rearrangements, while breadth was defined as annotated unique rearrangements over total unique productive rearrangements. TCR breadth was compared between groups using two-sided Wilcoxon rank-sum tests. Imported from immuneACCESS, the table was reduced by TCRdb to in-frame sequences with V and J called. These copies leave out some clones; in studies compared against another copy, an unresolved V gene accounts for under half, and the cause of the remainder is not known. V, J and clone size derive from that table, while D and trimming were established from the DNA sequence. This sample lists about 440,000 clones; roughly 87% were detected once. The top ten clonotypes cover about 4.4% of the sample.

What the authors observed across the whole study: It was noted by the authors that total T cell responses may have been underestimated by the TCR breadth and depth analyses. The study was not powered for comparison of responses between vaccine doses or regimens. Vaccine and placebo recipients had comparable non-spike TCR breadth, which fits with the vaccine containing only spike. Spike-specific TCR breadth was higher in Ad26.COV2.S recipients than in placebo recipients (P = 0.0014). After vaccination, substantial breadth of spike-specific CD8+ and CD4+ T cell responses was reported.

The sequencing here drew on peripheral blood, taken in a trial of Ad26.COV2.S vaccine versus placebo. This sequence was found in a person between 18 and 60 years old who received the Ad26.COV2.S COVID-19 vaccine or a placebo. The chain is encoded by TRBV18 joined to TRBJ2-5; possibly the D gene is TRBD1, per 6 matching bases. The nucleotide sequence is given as TGTGCCAGCTCACCGGTGGGGGCCCGGGAGACCCAGTACTTC. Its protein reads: CASSPVGARETQYF.